This T cell receptor beta chain comes out of a study of response to subunit inactivated influenza vaccine. The study, taken as a whole, reports: Few additional T cells are recruited per seasonal influenza vaccination, authors suggested.

TCRdb re-called the RT-PCR reads with MiXCR, one entry per CDR3 protein. The sample carries about 500,000 distinct CDR3 sequences, about 15% recorded once. Remarks on this clonotype: Its specificity is unknown.

The CDR3 consists of 16 residues. V trimming: 5 bases; J trimming: 0 bases; junction bases outside the gene matches: 3. The germline gives CDR1 SGHVS, CDR2 FNYEAQ. The rearrangement joins TRBV7-6 to TRBJ2-2; TRBD2 matches 10 bases. Sequenced material: CD4+ T cells sorted from PBMCs, taken roughly 24 months after vaccination. This clonotype originated in a man between 50 and 75 years old who received an inactivated influenza vaccine. CDR3: CASSKTSGANTGELFF. In DNA form, the CDR3 reads TGTGCCAGCAGCAAAACTAGCGGGGCGAACACCGGGGAGCTGTTTTTT. Full variable domain (outside the CDR3, taken from reference TRBV7-6 and TRBJ2-2): GAGVSQSPRYKVTKRGQDVALRCDPISGHVSLYWYRQALGQGPEFLTYFNYEAQQDKSGLPNDRFSAERPEGSISTLTIQRTEQRDSAMYRCASSKTSGANTGELFFGEGSRLTVL.